This TCR beta chain is from a study of T cells in Graves' hyperthyroidism and ophthalmopathy. Amplification of TCR beta CDR3 regions used RNA as the template. HTBI primers were the set used in a first-round RT-PCR of the TCR CDR3. TCRdb re-derived calls from the multiplex PCR reads in MiXCR, one entry per CDR3 protein. The table records some 500,000 distinct CDR3 sequences, approximately 15% of them present only once. This CDR3 has 11 amino acids. Per the germline V gene, CDR1 is SNHLY and CDR2 is FYNNEI. V lost 7 bases, J lost 6 bases, and 10 bases lay in between. Uncontrolled infection, other autoimmune disease, pregnancy or lactation disqualified patients from enrolment. On the basis of clinical symptoms, serum thyroxine and TRAb, thyroid ultrasound and orbital computed tomography, diagnoses were made.

Sequences were obtained from blood. The origin of this receptor is a woman between 18 and 29 years old with Graves' hyperthyroidism. The chain links TRBV2 to TRBJ2-7, with a tentative D call TRBD1 (7 bases). The CDR3 coding sequence is TGTGCCAGCATTCAGGGGGGCGAGCAGTACGTC. It specifies CASIQGGEQYV.